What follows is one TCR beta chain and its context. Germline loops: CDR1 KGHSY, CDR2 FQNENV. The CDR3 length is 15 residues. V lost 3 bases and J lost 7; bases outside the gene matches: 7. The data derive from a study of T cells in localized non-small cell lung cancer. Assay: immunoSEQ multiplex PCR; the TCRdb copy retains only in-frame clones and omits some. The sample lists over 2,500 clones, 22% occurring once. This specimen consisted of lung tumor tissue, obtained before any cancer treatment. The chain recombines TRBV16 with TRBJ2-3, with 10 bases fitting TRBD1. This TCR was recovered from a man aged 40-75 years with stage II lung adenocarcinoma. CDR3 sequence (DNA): TGTGCCAGCAGCCAGTCCGGGACAGGGGACTATACGCAGTATTTT. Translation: CASSQSGTGDYTQYF.